This T cell receptor (beta chain) was identified during a study of blood T cell repertoires in COVID-19. The CDR3 loop spans 23 amino acids. From germline, CDR1 is SGHDN and CDR2 FVKESK. V gave up 0 bases and J gave up 0 bases; unmatched junction bases: 17. Data came from immunoSEQ multiplex PCR; TCRdb stores just in-frame clones and leaves some out. Of 110,000 or so clones in the sample, roughly 90% were seen once. Source material: peripheral blood. The chain has TRBV14 and TRBJ2-6, with 10 bases aligning to TRBD2. This TCR was recovered from a human donor in a cohort sampled during active COVID-19. CDR3 sequence: CASSQDRRISGGFTASGANVLTF. DNA of the CDR3: TGTGCCAGCAGCCAAGATCGGCGGATTAGCGGGGGGTTTACGGCCTCTGGGGCCAACGTCCTGACTTTC.